The 3 T cell receptor beta chains reported below all come from one sample, sequenced in a study of CD8 T cells in ankylosing spondylitis. In TCRdb, the 5' RACE reads were re-called with MiXCR into one record per CDR3 protein. This sample carries 350,000 or so distinct CDR3 sequences, around a tenth of them seen once, and the ten largest clones take roughly 9.1%. What was sequenced was blood, either unsorted or a sorted T cell fraction (not recorded which). The source of these receptors is a female donor with ankylosing spondylitis or in good health (not recorded which).

This clonotype was found many times. This chain uses TRBV12-3 or TRBV12-4 with TRBJ1-2, with no clear D. V was shortened by 3 bases and J by 8 bases, with 13 bases between the two germline ends. The CDR3 is 13 amino acids. The CDR3 here is CASSLSRENGYTF. The DNA of the CDR3 is TGTGCCAGCAGTTTGTCTAGGGAGAACGGCTACACCTTC.

The rearrangement links TRBV12-3 or TRBV12-4 to TRBJ2-7; D perhaps matches TRBD1 (5 bases). The CDR3 extends over 13 amino acids. V dropped 1 base and J dropped 9 bases, with 13 bases sitting between them. Here the CDR3 DNA reads TGTGCCAGCAGTTTAGAGGCACAGGCGCGGCAGTACTTC. Amino acids: CASSLEAQARQYF.

This clonotype showed up just a few times. V usage is TRBV11-2 and J usage is TRBJ1-6; the D gene is possibly TRBD1 (6 bases). With 5 bases removed from V and 10 bases from J, the gap between germline ends came to 18 bases. CDR3 size: 15 residues. The V gene's germline CDR1 is SGHAT and CDR2 FQNNGV. CDR3 residues: CASSPAQAGASPLHF. For the CDR3, the DNA is TGTGCCAGCAGCCCTGCCCAGGCGGGGGCCTCACCCCTCCACTTT.